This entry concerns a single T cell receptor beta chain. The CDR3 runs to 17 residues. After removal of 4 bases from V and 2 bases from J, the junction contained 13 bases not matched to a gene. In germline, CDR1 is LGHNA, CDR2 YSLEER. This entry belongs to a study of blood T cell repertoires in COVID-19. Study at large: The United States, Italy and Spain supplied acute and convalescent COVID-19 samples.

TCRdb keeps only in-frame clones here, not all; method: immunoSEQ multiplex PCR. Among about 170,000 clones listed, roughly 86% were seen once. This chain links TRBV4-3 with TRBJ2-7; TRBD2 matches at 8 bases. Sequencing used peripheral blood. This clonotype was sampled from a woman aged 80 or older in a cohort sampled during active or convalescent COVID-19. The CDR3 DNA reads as TGCGCCAGCAGCCTCACCTACGGCCGGGGGGGAGCCTACGAGCAGTACTTC. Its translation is CASSLTYGRGGAYEQYF.